This T cell receptor (beta chain) stems from a study of human T cells and chemical hapten exposure. This CDR3 contains 17 residues. CDR1 is SGHKS and CDR2 is YYEKEE in the germline V gene (reference sequence). With 0 bases removed from V and 5 bases from J, the gap between germline ends came to 20 bases. The template was total RNA from unfractionated whole blood. Unique molecular identifiers were linked by the library to individual cDNA molecules. TCRdb redid the calling of the reads with MiXCR, one entry per CDR3 protein. The sample lists about 120,000 distinct CDR3 sequences, more than 8.5% occurring once. This clonotype was found many times.

Sequenced: whole blood. The TCR was taken from a human donor in good health. Some clones in this sample may be carry-over from other donors' samples. The chain joins TRBV5-5 to TRBJ2-5; perhaps TRBD2 as D (5 bases). In DNA, the CDR3 is TGTGCCAGCAGCTTGGGCCCCCTGAGGGCACGTTGGGAGACCCAGTACTTC. Translated, it gives CASSLGPLRARWETQYF.